This is a list of T cell receptor beta chains from one sample in a study of blood T cell repertoires in COVID-19. Profiled with immunoSEQ multiplex PCR; TCRdb holds only in-frame clones, not every one. Of 45,000 to 65,000 clones listed, nearly 80% are singletons. Sequencing was performed on peripheral blood. These receptors all come from a human donor in a cohort sampled during active COVID-19. The CDR3 runs from the conserved cysteine through the conserved F or W. D genes are given only for firm matches. Where a row states a size, it is once, few, many or the class of an expanded clone; other rows omit it.

v_gene: TRBV7-3; j_gene: TRBJ2-7; d_gene: TRBD2; abundance: NA; CDR3nt: TGTGCCAGCAGCTTTTCGGGAGGAAGCGAGCAGTACTTC; CDR3aa: CASSFSGGSEQYF
v_gene: TRBV30; j_gene: TRBJ1-2; d_gene: NA; abundance: NA; CDR3nt: TGTGCCTGGAGTGCTAGGGCAAGGGGCTATGGCTACACCTTC; CDR3aa: CAWSARARGYGYTF
v_gene: TRBV3-1/TRBV3-2; j_gene: TRBJ2-1; d_gene: TRBD2; abundance: once; CDR3nt: TGTGCCAGCAGCCAAGGACGGGAGGGTGAGCAGTTCTTC; CDR3aa: CASSQGREGEQFF
v_gene: TRBV5-1; j_gene: TRBJ2-3; d_gene: TRBD2; abundance: few; CDR3nt: TGCGCCAGCAGCTTGGGGGTAGCGGGGGGCGAAACGAGCACAGATACGCAGTATTTT; CDR3aa: CASSLGVAGGETSTDTQYF
v_gene: TRBV15; j_gene: TRBJ1-4; d_gene: NA; abundance: NA; CDR3nt: TGTGCCACCAGCAGAGATCGGGAGGAAAAACTGTTTTTT; CDR3aa: CATSRDREEKLFF
v_gene: TRBV19; j_gene: TRBJ1-6; d_gene: NA; abundance: NA; CDR3nt: TGTGCCAGTAAAGGCGCCGTCTCCACGGGATCACCCCTCCACTTT; CDR3aa: CASKGAVSTGSPLHF
v_gene: TRBV24-1; j_gene: TRBJ2-5; d_gene: TRBD2; abundance: NA; CDR3nt: TGTGCCACCAGTAACGGACTAGCGGGTCCTCAAGAGACCCAGTACTTC; CDR3aa: CATSNGLAGPQETQYF
v_gene: TRBV7-3; j_gene: TRBJ2-3; d_gene: TRBD2; abundance: few; CDR3nt: TGTGCCAGCAGCTTAAGACGGGAGGATACAGATACGCAGTATTTT; CDR3aa: CASSLRREDTDTQYF
v_gene: TRBV15; j_gene: TRBJ1-4; d_gene: NA; abundance: NA; CDR3nt: TGTGCCACCAGCAGAGAACTAGGAGAGAATGAAAAACTGTTTTTT; CDR3aa: CATSRELGENEKLFF
v_gene: TRBV2; j_gene: TRBJ2-7; d_gene: TRBD1; abundance: few; CDR3nt: TGTGCCAGCAGTAGTCAGGGGGCTTCCTACGAGCAGTACTTC; CDR3aa: CASSSQGASYEQYF
v_gene: TRBV15; j_gene: TRBJ2-3; d_gene: NA; abundance: NA; CDR3nt: TGTGCCACCAGCAGAGTTCGGGAGCCCACAGATACGCAGTATTTT; CDR3aa: CATSRVREPTDTQYF
v_gene: TRBV24-1; j_gene: TRBJ1-2; d_gene: NA; abundance: NA; CDR3nt: TGTGCCACCAGTGATTCCCGCTATGGCTACACCTTC; CDR3aa: CATSDSRYGYTF
v_gene: TRBV28; j_gene: TRBJ1-3; d_gene: NA; abundance: NA; CDR3nt: TGTGCCAGCAGTCCCGGGGGACTATGGGGAAACACCATATATTTT; CDR3aa: CASSPGGLWGNTIYF
v_gene: TRBV10-3; j_gene: TRBJ2-2; d_gene: NA; abundance: NA; CDR3nt: TGTGCCATCAGTGATCCGGGTGGGGACACCCTCACCGGGGAGCTGTTTTTT; CDR3aa: CAISDPGGDTLTGELFF
v_gene: TRBV29-1; j_gene: TRBJ2-1; d_gene: NA; abundance: NA; CDR3nt: TGCAGCGCCCACATATACAATGAGCAGTTCTTC; CDR3aa: CSAHIYNEQFF
v_gene: TRBV6-1; j_gene: TRBJ1-3; d_gene: NA; abundance: NA; CDR3nt: TGTGCCAGCAGTGAAGTATCTCCGGGTTCTGGAAACACCATATATTTT; CDR3aa: CASSEVSPGSGNTIYF
v_gene: TRBV28; j_gene: TRBJ2-1; d_gene: TRBD2; abundance: NA; CDR3nt: TGTGCCAGCAAACGACTAGCGGGAATGAATGAGCAGTTCTTC; CDR3aa: CASKRLAGMNEQFF
v_gene: TRBV5-6; j_gene: TRBJ1-5; d_gene: TRBD1; abundance: NA; CDR3nt: TGTGCCAGCAGCGACAGGACAGGCCAGCCCCAGCATTTT; CDR3aa: CASSDRTGQPQHF
v_gene: TRBV5-5; j_gene: TRBJ2-7; d_gene: NA; abundance: NA; CDR3nt: TGTGCCAGCAGTCCTGAACATTTCTACGAGCAGTACTTC; CDR3aa: CASSPEHFYEQYF
v_gene: TRBV7-2; j_gene: TRBJ1-2; d_gene: NA; abundance: NA; CDR3nt: TGTGCCAGCAGCCCCGGGGATGGCGGCTACACCTTC; CDR3aa: CASSPGDGGYTF
v_gene: TRBV19; j_gene: TRBJ1-1; d_gene: NA; abundance: NA; CDR3nt: TGTGCCAGTAGTATGTTCATGAGCCAGAACACTGAAGCTTTCTTT; CDR3aa: CASSMFMSQNTEAFF
v_gene: TRBV3-1/TRBV3-2; j_gene: TRBJ2-3; d_gene: TRBD2; abundance: NA; CDR3nt: TGTGCCAGCAGACCTTCTAGCGGGTGGTTGGCGGATACGCAGTATTTT; CDR3aa: CASRPSSGWLADTQYF
v_gene: TRBV19; j_gene: TRBJ1-5; d_gene: NA; abundance: NA; CDR3nt: TGTGCCAGTAGTATAAGGGGCTTCGGTCAGCCCCAGCATTTT; CDR3aa: CASSIRGFGQPQHF
v_gene: TRBV11-2; j_gene: TRBJ2-3; d_gene: TRBD1; abundance: NA; CDR3nt: TGTGCCAGCAGCCCGGACAGGGATGATACGCAGTATTTT; CDR3aa: CASSPDRDDTQYF
v_gene: TRBV6-2/TRBV6-3; j_gene: TRBJ1-6; d_gene: TRBD1; abundance: NA; CDR3nt: TGTGCCAGCAGTTATGGGACAGGGGGCTTCCCCCTCCACTTT; CDR3aa: CASSYGTGGFPLHF
v_gene: TRBV19; j_gene: TRBJ1-5; d_gene: NA; abundance: NA; CDR3nt: TGTGCCAGTAACCCAGGGGTGGGCAGAGCGAAAAATCAGCCCCAGCATTTT; CDR3aa: CASNPGVGRAKNQPQHF
v_gene: TRBV2; j_gene: TRBJ1-5; d_gene: NA; abundance: NA; CDR3nt: TGTGCCAGCAGGACCGCCGGGAATCAGCCCCAGCATTTT; CDR3aa: CASRTAGNQPQHF
v_gene: TRBV6-2/TRBV6-3; j_gene: TRBJ2-7; d_gene: NA; abundance: NA; CDR3nt: TGTGCCAGCAGTTACTCGATTCGCGACTCCTACGAGCAGTACTTC; CDR3aa: CASSYSIRDSYEQYF
v_gene: TRBV7-9; j_gene: TRBJ1-1; d_gene: TRBD1; abundance: NA; CDR3nt: TGTGCCAGCAGCTTAGAGACAGGGAGGACTGAAGCTTTCTTT; CDR3aa: CASSLETGRTEAFF
v_gene: TRBV5-5; j_gene: TRBJ2-1; d_gene: NA; abundance: NA; CDR3nt: TGTGCCAGCAGCTTGGCGGGAAATTACAATGAGCAGTTCTTC; CDR3aa: CASSLAGNYNEQFF
v_gene: TRBV3-1/TRBV3-2; j_gene: TRBJ1-6; d_gene: NA; abundance: NA; CDR3nt: TGTGCCAGCAGCCAAGACCTCTCCTATAATTCACCCCTCCACTTT; CDR3aa: CASSQDLSYNSPLHF
v_gene: TRBV5-4; j_gene: TRBJ2-7; d_gene: NA; abundance: NA; CDR3nt: TGTGCCAGCAGCTTGGATAGCGAGCAGTACTTC; CDR3aa: CASSLDSEQYF
v_gene: TRBV6-6; j_gene: TRBJ2-1; d_gene: TRBD2; abundance: few; CDR3nt: TGTGCCAGCATCCTGGATAGGACTAGCGGCAATGAGCAGTTCTTC; CDR3aa: CASILDRTSGNEQFF
v_gene: TRBV3-1/TRBV3-2; j_gene: TRBJ2-1; d_gene: TRBD2; abundance: NA; CDR3nt: TGTGCCAGCAGCCGCGGATATTCCGTAGCGGGAGGTTCCTACAATGAGCAGTTCTTC; CDR3aa: CASSRGYSVAGGSYNEQFF
v_gene: TRBV5-5; j_gene: TRBJ2-5; d_gene: NA; abundance: NA; CDR3nt: TGTGCCAGCAGTAGGAGGGGCCTTGAAGAGACCCAGTACTTC; CDR3aa: CASSRRGLEETQYF
v_gene: TRBV18; j_gene: TRBJ2-5; d_gene: NA; abundance: once; CDR3nt: TGTGCCAGCTCATCGAGGGGGGGACAAGAGACCCAGTACTTC; CDR3aa: CASSSRGGQETQYF
v_gene: TRBV24-1; j_gene: TRBJ1-5; d_gene: NA; abundance: few; CDR3nt: TGTGCCACCAGTGAGGCAACTGGAGATCAGCCCCAGCATTTT; CDR3aa: CATSEATGDQPQHF
v_gene: TRBV7-3; j_gene: TRBJ2-3; d_gene: NA; abundance: NA; CDR3nt: TGTGCCAGCAGCTTACTATCGGGGGCAGATACGCAGTATTTT; CDR3aa: CASSLLSGADTQYF
v_gene: TRBV28; j_gene: TRBJ2-1; d_gene: NA; abundance: once; CDR3nt: TGTGCCAGCAGTTCCCATAGACAATACAATGAGCAGTTCTTC; CDR3aa: CASSSHRQYNEQFF
v_gene: TRBV4-1; j_gene: TRBJ1-2; d_gene: TRBD1; abundance: NA; CDR3nt: TGCGCCAGCAGCCAACCGGGGACAGACGTTTGGCGCTACACCTTC; CDR3aa: CASSQPGTDVWRYTF